This entry lists 25 T cell receptor beta chains sequenced from one sample in a study of T-cell memory formation after mild COVID-19. TCRdb analysed the 5' RACE reads with MiXCR anew, one entry per CDR3 protein. The table lists 300,000 to 350,000 distinct CDR3 sequences, 15% to 20% of them singletons. The sample comprised PBMCs or a T cell subset sorted from them (not recorded which). These receptors were taken from a man aged 18 to 30 who had mild COVID-19 (a few samples of this study predate the infection). Cell type and time point are not known.

The rearrangement links TRBV5-6 to TRBJ1-1, with no clear D. CDR3 length equals 15 residues. Germline V gene data show CDR1 as SGHDT and CDR2 as YYEEEE. Between the trimmed V and J ends, which lost 0 bases and 1 base, there was a span of 10 bases. CDR3 loop: CASSLAEAPNTEAFF. As DNA, the CDR3 is TGTGCCAGCAGCTTGGCCGAGGCGCCGAACACTGAAGCTTTCTTT.

The genes are TRBV24-1 and TRBJ2-3, with 11 bases identical to TRBD1. J lost 8 bases, V lost 3 bases, and 6 bases had no gene match. This CDR3 contains 15 residues. Germline CDR1 and CDR2: KGHDR and SFDVKD. CDR3 nucleotide sequence: TGTGCCACCAGTGATGCCGGGACAGGGGGAGGTACGCAGTATTTT. It is translated as CATSDAGTGGGTQYF.

This chain joins TRBV29-1 and TRBJ1-4; weak D call: TRBD1 (5 bases). The V end was cut by 6 bases, the J end by 0 bases, with 11 bases between. CDR1 is SQVTM, CDR2 ANQGSEA, per germline. This CDR3 comprises 14 residues. The CDR3 DNA reads TGCAGCGTCTTGACAGACCCAACTAATGAAAAACTGTTTTTT. It is translated as CSVLTDPTNEKLFF.

This clonotype was detected only a few times. This chain connects TRBV5-6 to TRBJ1-2; D call uncertain. Per germline, CDR1 SGHDT and CDR2 YYEEEE. This CDR3 region has 12 residues. The germline V and J ends were trimmed by 0 bases and 5 bases, with 5 bases remaining between them. The CDR3 loop is CASSLGRYGYTF. The CDR3 nucleotides read TGTGCCAGCAGCTTGGGCCGATATGGCTACACCTTC.

V is TRBV15 and J is TRBJ1-2; TRBD1 might be the D (5 bases). V was shortened by 0 bases and J by 6 bases, with 8 bases between the two germline ends. The CDR3 runs 13 residues. CDR1 and CDR2 from the germline V gene are LNHNV and YYDKDF (reference sequence). CDR3 sequence (DNA): TGTGCCACCAGCAGAGACCGAGGGGATGGCTACACCTTC. Translating it yields CATSRDRGDGYTF.

The chain joins TRBV10-3 to TRBJ2-5; 8 positions agree with TRBD2. The V and J ends lost 3 bases and 4 bases, in that order; junction bases with no gene match: 7. Germline V gene sequence: CDR1 ENHRY, CDR2 SYGVKD. The CDR3 extends over 15 amino acids. In DNA form, the CDR3 reads TGTGCCATCAGTGACCCGGGAGGGGGTACAGAGACCCAGTACTTC. It translates to CAISDPGGGTETQYF.

The V call is TRBV6-5, the J call TRBJ2-3; D unresolved. The CDR3 extends over 13 amino acids. Trimming removed 2 bases at V and 2 bases at J, with 5 bases between. From germline, CDR1 is MNHEY and CDR2 SVGAGI. CDR3 amino acids: CASSYTDTDTQYF. The CDR3, as DNA: TGTGCCAGCAGTTACACAGACACAGATACGCAGTATTTT.

This clonotype was seen a handful of times. The chain uses TRBV20-1 and TRBJ2-1; TRBD2 aligns across 13 bases. This CDR3 has 15 amino acids. CDR1 is DFQATT, CDR2 SNEGSKA, per germline (reference sequence). J lost 7 bases, V lost 2 bases, and 5 bases had no gene match. CDR3 loop: CSARRTSGGWNEQFF. In DNA form, the CDR3 reads TGCAGTGCTAGACGGACTAGCGGGGGATGGAATGAGCAGTTCTTC.

There are many counts of this clonotype. The CDR3 bases are TGTGCCACCAGCAGCCGCAGGGGGCCGAATGGCTACACCTTC. Translation: CATSSRRGPNGYTF. The rearrangement links TRBV15 to TRBJ1-2; 8 nucleotides agree with TRBD1. Germline V CDR1 and CDR2: LNHNV, YYDKDF (reference sequence). The junction had 6 bases not matched to a gene; V was cut back by 3 bases and J by 6 bases. The CDR3 consists of 14 residues.

The chain uses TRBV15 and TRBJ1-1, with D perhaps TRBD1 (5 bases). CDR1 and CDR2 (germline): LNHNV, YYDKDF (reference sequence). CDR3 size: 17 residues. The V end was cut by 6 bases, the J end by 0 bases, with 20 bases between. The CDR3 sequence is CATREPLRDDMNTEAFF. The CDR3 region has the DNA TGTGCCACCAGAGAGCCTCTCCGGGACGACATGAACACTGAAGCTTTCTTT.

The chain combines TRBV27 with TRBJ1-2; 10 bases line up with TRBD1. The V and J ends lost 5 bases and 13 bases, in that order; junction bases with no gene match: 7. CDR3 size: 12 residues. From germline, CDR1 is MNHEY and CDR2 SMNVEV (reference sequence). In DNA, the CDR3 is TGTGCCAGCAGTCTGACAGGGGGCGCTTTCACCTTC. It codes for CASSLTGGAFTF.

V and J are TRBV20-1 and TRBJ1-2; 8 bases fit TRBD1. The CDR3 sequence is 15 residues long. V trimming: 0 bases; J trimming: 7 bases; junction bases outside the gene matches: 10. Looked up from germline, CDR1 is DFQATT and CDR2 is SNEGSKA (reference sequence). The CDR3 DNA reads as TGCAGTGCTAGAGATGGTACAGGGGGTAGGTCTGGCTACACCTTC. Translation: CSARDGTGGRSGYTF.

In its sample, this clonotype was seen a few times. The chain has TRBV3-1 and TRBJ2-4; D call uncertain. Trimming took 0 bases from V and 8 from J, leaving 14 bases between them. CDR1 and CDR2 from the germline V gene are LGHDT and YNNKEL (reference sequence). This CDR3 is built from 15 residues. The CDR3 here is CASSQERHAADIQYF. The CDR3 DNA follows: TGTGCCAGCAGCCAAGAACGACATGCAGCAGACATTCAGTACTTC.

This clonotype came up once. The V and J genes are TRBV7-3 and TRBJ2-2, with a possible D match to TRBD1 (6 bases). The V end was cut by 0 bases, the J end by 2 bases, with 10 bases between. The CDR3 is 16 amino acids. Germline CDR1 and CDR2: SGHTA and FQGTGA. The chain's CDR3 is CASSLTVDSNTGELFF. CDR3 nucleotides: TGTGCCAGCAGCTTAACCGTGGACAGTAACACCGGGGAGCTGTTTTTT.

This clonotype is a singleton in its sample. The V gene is TRBV12-3 or TRBV12-4, the J gene TRBJ1-5; D unresolved. Trimming removed 1 base from V and 6 bases from J, with 7 bases in between. This CDR3 contains 13 residues. Here the CDR3 reads CASSLDPSQPQHF. CDR3 sequence (DNA): TGTGCCAGCAGTTTAGATCCATCTCAGCCCCAGCATTTT.

The rearrangement uses TRBV4-3 and TRBJ2-7; D uncertain. Deletions cut 0 bases from V and 4 bases from J, with 19 bases between. Looked up from germline, CDR1 is LGHNA and CDR2 is YSLEER. The length of the CDR3 is 17 residues. CDR3 protein: CASSQDRGHLNAYEQYF. CDR3 coding DNA: TGCGCCAGCAGCCAAGATCGAGGCCACCTGAACGCATACGAGCAGTACTTC.

This clonotype was seen ten or more times. J is TRBJ2-5 and V is TRBV5-1; D unclear. The CDR3 spans 11 residues. The V end was cut by 3 bases, the J end by 5 bases, with 5 bases between. Per the germline V gene, CDR1 is SGHRS and CDR2 is YFSETQ. In DNA form, the CDR3 reads TGCGCCAGCAGCTCCGCGGAGACCCAGTACTTC. This codes for CASSSAETQYF.

CDR3 residues: CASSLAGARGREFF. The DNA for the CDR3 is TGTGCCAGCAGCTTAGCGGGGGCGAGGGGGCGAGAGTTCTTC. This chain links TRBV7-6 with TRBJ2-1; 7 bases are shared with TRBD1. V trimming: 0 bases; J trimming: 14 bases; junction bases outside the gene matches: 10. CDR1 and CDR2 (germline): SGHVS, FNYEAQ. The CDR3 runs 14 residues.

For the CDR3, the DNA is TGTGCCAGCAGCCGGGGCCCCTCCTACGAGCAGTACGTC. It encodes CASSRGPSYEQYV. This chain joins TRBV7-8 and TRBJ2-7; D could derive from TRBD1 or TRBD2 (5 bases each). The CDR3 has 13 residues. V gave up 5 bases and J gave up 0 bases, with 8 bases separating them. Per germline, CDR1 SGHVS and CDR2 FQNEAQ.

This clonotype was observed a handful of times. This rearrangement joins TRBV2 to TRBJ2-2; TRBD1 matches at 12 bases. From germline, CDR1 is SNHLY and CDR2 FYNNEI. V gave up 3 bases and J gave up 3 bases; unmatched junction bases: 5. CDR3 length equals 17 residues. The CDR3 DNA reads TGTGCCAGCAGTGAGGCGGGACAGGGGGCCGACACCGGGGAGCTGTTTTTT. Translating gives CASSEAGQGADTGELFF.

This clonotype appeared a few times. J is TRBJ1-2 and V is TRBV7-9; D remains ambiguous. The CDR3 loop spans 11 amino acids. Trimming removed 5 bases at V and 8 bases at J, with 9 bases between. Per the germline V gene, CDR1 is SEHNR and CDR2 is FQNEAQ (reference sequence). The CDR3 DNA reads TGTGCCAGCAGCCCTCTGGGCGGCTACACCTTC. As protein: CASSPLGGYTF.

This clonotype was detected only a few times. The rearrangement links TRBV4-3 to TRBJ2-5, with D perhaps matching TRBD1 (5 bases). This CDR3 comprises 13 residues. From germline, CDR1 is LGHNA and CDR2 YSLEER. Deletions cut 4 bases from V and 7 bases from J, with 13 bases between. Written as DNA, the CDR3 is TGCGCCAGCAGCCGAGCAGGGTTGGGGACCCAGTACTTC. Its protein is CASSRAGLGTQYF.

The genes are TRBV12-3 or TRBV12-4 and TRBJ1-5; 7 bases align to TRBD1. The CDR3 is made up of 15 amino acids. After removal of 6 bases from V and 7 bases from J, the junction contained 12 bases not matched to a gene. CDR3 nucleotides: TGTGCCAGCAGAGCCGACAGGGTGGACGGACAGCCCCAGCATTTT. This gives the protein CASRADRVDGQPQHF.

This rearrangement joins TRBV20-1 to TRBJ1-1; D is possibly TRBD1 (5 bases). The ends were cut back, 0 bases at V and 4 bases at J, with 15 bases in the middle. The V gene's germline CDR1 is DFQATT and CDR2 SNEGSKA (reference sequence). The CDR3 is 15 residues long. The CDR3 DNA is TGCAGTGCTAGAGATGTGGGGGGAGGGGCCACTGAAGCTTTCTTT. Its translation is CSARDVGGGATEAFF.

In its sample, this clonotype was seen many times. J is TRBJ2-1 and V is TRBV6-5; 11 bases agree with TRBD2. The junction had 13 bases not matched to a gene; V was cut back by 5 bases and J by 7 bases. Germline V CDR1 and CDR2: MNHEY, SVGAGI. The CDR3 covers 17 residues. The CDR3 coding sequence is TGTGCCAGCAGTGCGGGACCACTAGCGGGGGCCGTAAATGAGCAGTTCTTC. Protein: CASSAGPLAGAVNEQFF.